A single sample is the source of the 16 T cell receptor beta chains below, sequenced in a study of T cell repertoires in cytomegalovirus infection. These receptors lack a known antigen. Using its own MiXCR run on the reads, TCRdb lists one record per CDR3 protein. The sample comprises about 24,000 distinct CDR3 sequences, approximately 24% of which are singletons, and around 93% rests with the top ten. The source was CD8+ T cells from cultured PBMCs, collected from culture after CMV antigen stimulation. The receptors originated from a human donor in good health (CMV status not recorded). Some clones in this sample may be carry-over from other donors' samples.

The V and J genes are TRBV20-1 and TRBJ2-1; D is ambiguous. CDR3 length: 16 residues. V lost 0 bases and J 0 bases, leaving 12 bases between the germline ends. Germline lookup yields CDR1 DFQATT and CDR2 SNEGSKA (reference sequence). The CDR3 sequence: CSARDLGWSSYNEQFF. The CDR3 DNA sequence: TGCAGTGCTAGAGATCTTGGCTGGAGCTCCTACAATGAGCAGTTCTTC.

CDR3 in DNA: TGTGCCAGCAGCCAAGAATGGACGGGCTATGGCTACACCTTC. The encoded protein is CASSQEWTGYGYTF. The V gene is TRBV3-1, the J gene TRBJ1-2; D is ambiguous. The CDR3 loop spans 14 amino acids. Deletions cut 0 bases from V and 4 bases from J, with 9 bases between. Germline values: CDR1 LGHDT, CDR2 YNNKEL (reference sequence).

This clonotype is a singleton in its sample. The V call is TRBV6-6, the J call TRBJ2-1; maybe TRBD2 (7 bases). Trimming removed 6 bases from V and 9 bases from J, with 9 bases in between. Germline loops: CDR1 MNHNY, CDR2 SVGAGI (reference sequence). The CDR3 is 11 amino acids. The chain's CDR3 is CASRRGGEQFF. The CDR3 DNA reads TGTGCCAGCAGGAGGGGGGGTGAGCAGTTCTTC.

The chain combines TRBV20-1 with TRBJ2-5, with 7 bases that match TRBD2. Germline trimming cut 0 bases from V and 1 base from J; bases unmatched to any gene: 14. The CDR3 sequence is 18 residues long. The germline CDR1 and CDR2 sequences are DFQATT and SNEGSKA (reference sequence). The CDR3 DNA reads TGCAGTGCTAGAGATGAGAAGTTCGGCGGGGGACTCCAAGAGACCCAGTACTTC. Its protein product is CSARDEKFGGGLQETQYF.

This clonotype was counted many times. The V gene is TRBV19, the J gene TRBJ1-5; 7 bases are shared with TRBD1. There are 15 residues in the CDR3. V shed 3 bases and J 3 bases; nucleotides not matched to a gene: 5. The germline gives CDR1 LNHDA, CDR2 SQIVND (reference sequence). CDR3 in amino acids: CASSMYRGYNQPQHF. The CDR3 DNA follows: TGTGCCAGTAGTATGTACAGGGGATACAATCAGCCCCAGCATTTT.

This clonotype was found a few times. For the CDR3, the DNA is TGCGCCAGCAGCCCCTCGGGGATAGCCAACTCTGGGGCCAACGTCCTGACTTTC. Amino acids: CASSPSGIANSGANVLTF. The chain joins TRBV4-1 to TRBJ2-6, with D perhaps TRBD2 (5 bases). Trimming pared 4 bases from V and 0 bases from J, leaving 16 bases between. Looked up from germline, CDR1 is MGHRA and CDR2 is YSYEKL. This CDR3 spans 18 amino acids.

This sequence joins TRBV12-3 or TRBV12-4 and TRBJ2-1, with TRBD1 matching over 8 bases. V lost 1 base to trimming and J lost 5 bases; unmatched junction nucleotides: 7. The CDR3 runs 16 residues. The CDR3 nucleotides read TGTGCCAGCAGTTTAGGAGGGCAGGGGGCAAACAATGAGCAGTTCTTC. The encoded protein is CASSLGGQGANNEQFF.

The chain combines TRBV20-1 with TRBJ2-1; 12 nucleotides match TRBD2. The length of the CDR3 is 18 residues. The V gene's germline CDR1 is DFQATT and CDR2 SNEGSKA (reference sequence). Trimming at V came to 1 base and at J to 2 bases, leaving 9 bases not matched to a gene. CDR3 sequence: CSARVVGSSGGAYNEQFF. As DNA, the CDR3 is TGCAGTGCTAGAGTAGTCGGATCTAGCGGGGGGGCCTACAATGAGCAGTTCTTC.

This clonotype appeared many times. This chain links TRBV28 with TRBJ2-1, with 9 bases fitting TRBD2. The CDR3 consists of 17 residues. The germline gives CDR1 MDHEN, CDR2 SYDVKM. V lost 8 bases, J lost 8 bases, and 19 bases stayed unmatched. CDR3 in amino acids: CASSPPGGTSRSDEQFF. The CDR3 DNA sequence: TGTGCCAGCTCGCCTCCAGGGGGGACTAGCAGGTCCGATGAGCAGTTCTTC. Variable domain in full (rest from reference TRBV28 and TRBJ2-1): DVKVTQSSRYLVKRTGEKVFLECVQDMDHENMFWYRQDPGLGLRLIYFSYDVKMKEKGDIPEGYSVSREKKERFSLILESASTNQTSMYLCASSPPGGTSRSDEQFFGPGTRLTVL.

This clonotype appeared a few times. The chain couples TRBV4-1 to TRBJ2-5; 9 nucleotides agree with TRBD1. This CDR3 has 15 residues. The germline V gene encodes CDR1 MGHRA and CDR2 YSYEKL. V shed 5 bases and J 5 bases; nucleotides not matched to a gene: 9. DNA of the CDR3: TGCGCCAGCAGCGAGCGACAGGGGGACATGGAGACCCAGTACTTC. Protein sequence: CASSERQGDMETQYF.

The sample holds a few counts of this clonotype. This chain connects TRBV7-6 to TRBJ2-5; D ambiguous. V shed 5 bases and J shed 1 base, with 11 bases lying between them. Germline lookup yields CDR1 SGHVS and CDR2 FNYEAQ. This CDR3 comprises 14 residues. CDR3 amino acids: CASSLTLGQETQYF. The DNA of the CDR3 is TGTGCCAGCAGCCTAACCTTGGGCCAAGAGACCCAGTACTTC.

The sample holds a few counts of this clonotype. This chain links TRBV6-1 with TRBJ1-6, with 9 positions matching TRBD1. Germline V CDR1 and CDR2: MNHNS, SASEGT. The CDR3 loop spans 17 amino acids. The junction had 11 bases not matched to a gene; V was cut back by 5 bases and J by 6 bases. The CDR3 coding sequence is TGTGCCAGCAGTACCCTCCGGGACAGGGACCTTAATTCACCCCTCCACTTT. It yields the protein CASSTLRDRDLNSPLHF.

The J gene is TRBJ2-7, the V gene TRBV12-3 or TRBV12-4; weak D call: TRBD1 (6 bases). The CDR3 is 15 residues long. The V end was cut by 6 bases, the J end by 7 bases, with 22 bases between. As DNA, the CDR3 is TGTGCCAGCAGCATGACGGGACATTCCCGCGGAGAGCAGTACTTC. Protein product: CASSMTGHSRGEQYF.

This clonotype has just a few counts. The chain is built from TRBV7-2 and TRBJ2-5, with 8 bases matching TRBD2. The junction had 6 bases not matched to a gene; V was cut back by 1 base and J by 5 bases. Germline-derived CDR1 and CDR2 are SGHTA and FQGNSA. The CDR3 is made up of 15 amino acids. The CDR3 bases are TGTGCCAGCAGCTTAGTTGCGGGGGGTTTGGAGACCCAGTACTTC. Translation: CASSLVAGGLETQYF.

The chain has TRBV29-1 and TRBJ2-1; D is perhaps TRBD2 (5 bases). V gave up 1 base and J gave up 0 bases, with 13 bases separating them. The CDR3 loop spans 16 amino acids. CDR1 and CDR2 (germline): SQVTM, ANQGSEA. CDR3 residues: CSVEAPSRASYNEQFF. For the CDR3, the DNA is TGCAGCGTTGAAGCCCCATCGCGGGCCTCCTACAATGAGCAGTTCTTC.

The chain couples TRBV10-3 to TRBJ2-1; the match to TRBD1 covers 11 bases. The CDR3 is 13 residues long. Germline values: CDR1 ENHRY, CDR2 SYGVKD. Trimming cost V 10 bases and J 7 bases; bases outside gene matches: 6. The CDR3 DNA reads as TGTGCCAGCCGGGGGGACAGGGGGAATGAGCAGTTCTTC. The encoded protein is CASRGDRGNEQFF.